Each of the 31 T cell receptor beta chains below was sequenced from the same sample in a study of regulatory T cells in long-lasting Graves disease. Investigators prepared the TCR beta libraries by applying iRepertoire HTBI primers and Arm-PCR of CDR3 regions. A single record per CDR3 protein comes from TCRdb applying MiXCR to the multiplex PCR reads. The table has roughly 500,000 distinct CDR3 sequences, around 20% seen once. Stated time point: persistent/refractory GD, antithyroid drugs over 5 years with positive TRAb. The TCR library was made from RNA extracted from PBMCs. The sequenced sample was peripheral blood mononuclear cells (PBMCs), obtained when the disease was refractory, from a patient treated with antithyroid drugs. Every receptor here comes from a female donor with Graves disease.

This clonotype was observed a few times. V usage is TRBV19 and J usage is TRBJ1-2; D unclear. CDR3 length: 15 amino acids. V lost 0 bases, J lost 2 bases, and 10 bases lay in between. Germline V gives CDR1 LNHDA, CDR2 SQIVND (reference sequence). The CDR3 region has the DNA TGTGCCAGTAGTATAGATCTGGCGGTAAACTATGGCTACACCTTC. It is translated as CASSIDLAVNYGYTF.

With respect to this clonotype: One end of the junction fails to match germline, which may point to a read error. The chain links TRBV7-2 to TRBJ2-4; D is possibly TRBD1 (7 bases). This CDR3 region has 14 residues. The V gene's germline CDR1 is SGHTA and CDR2 FQGNSA. The CDR3: CASSENSGGTRRFF. The DNA for the CDR3 is TGTGCCAGCAGCGAAAACTCAGGGGGGACGCGGCGGTTCTTC.

The V call is TRBV3-1, the J call TRBJ2-1, with D hard to call. The germline gives CDR1 LGHDT, CDR2 YNNKEL (reference sequence). The CDR3 totals 15 residues. The V gene lost 4 bases and the J gene lost 7 bases, with 17 bases spanning the gap. DNA for the CDR3: TGTGCCAGCAGCCTTAAGGCCTCGTTGGAAAATGAGCAGTTCTTC. It is translated as CASSLKASLENEQFF.

This chain joins TRBV7-7 and TRBJ2-3; D possibly corresponds to TRBD1 (6 bases). The CDR3 is 17 residues long. Germline CDR1 SSHAT, CDR2 FNYEAQ (reference sequence). The V and J ends lost 1 base and 6 bases respectively, with 20 bases between them. The chain's CDR3 is CASSLDSGAGPLDTQYF. CDR3 DNA: TGTGCCAGCAGCTTAGATTCAGGGGCAGGACCGCTGGATACGCAGTATTTT.

This clonotype showed up just once. This chain uses TRBV7-3 with TRBJ2-5; 12 positions agree with TRBD2. TRBJ2-1 explains the end of the DNA better; the J call may be wrong. This CDR3 spans 15 amino acids. CDR1 is SGHTA and CDR2 is FQGTGA in the germline V gene. CDR3 amino acids: CASSTTSGSSHEQFF. The DNA for the CDR3 is TGTGCCAGCAGCACGACTAGCGGGAGTAGTCATGAGCAGTTCTTC.

With regard to this clonotype: A single base separates this from a much larger clone, so it may be a read error. This sequence joins TRBV12-3 or TRBV12-4 and TRBJ2-7, with D maybe TRBD1 (6 bases). Trimming pared 4 bases from V and 2 bases from J, leaving 12 bases between. The CDR3 totals 14 residues. The DNA for the CDR3 is TGTGCCAGCAGTTCGCCGGGACATCCCTACGAGCAGTACTTC. The encoded protein is CASSSPGHPYEQYF.

This clonotype was counted only a few times. V is TRBV2 and J is TRBJ2-4; D not certain. The CDR3 sequence is 12 residues long. Germline V gene data show CDR1 as SNHLY and CDR2 as FYNNEI. Trimming took 4 bases from V and 7 from J, leaving 8 bases between them. CDR3 sequence reads: CASSVVGNIQYF. The DNA of the CDR3 is TGTGCCAGCAGTGTAGTTGGGAACATTCAGTACTTC.

This clonotype was counted between two and nine times. This chain connects TRBV4-1 to TRBJ1-2; TRBD1 matches 8 bases. Losses at the gene ends were 1 base for V and 6 bases for J; bases not matched to a gene: 7. There are 15 residues in the CDR3. CDR1 MGHRA and CDR2 YSYEKL come from the germline V gene. The CDR3 sequence is CASSQVLDRADGYTF. In DNA form, the CDR3 reads TGCGCCAGCAGCCAAGTCCTGGACAGGGCTGATGGCTACACCTTC.

The chain recombines TRBV29-1 with TRBJ2-1, with 9 positions matching TRBD2. The CDR3 length is 14 residues. CDR1 and CDR2 from the germline V gene are SQVTM and ANQGSEA. Trimming cost V 2 bases and J 5 bases; bases outside gene matches: 4. The CDR3 spells CSVERLAGNNEQFF. The CDR3 coding sequence is TGCAGCGTTGAAAGGCTAGCGGGAAACAATGAGCAGTTCTTC.

There are many counts of this clonotype. The chain couples TRBV6-2 or TRBV6-3 to TRBJ2-7; 7 bases agree with TRBD2. The V segment lost 5 bases and the J segment 7 bases; nucleotides outside the gene matches: 14. CDR1 and CDR2 from the germline V gene are MNHEY and SVGEGT. The CDR3 is 15 amino acids. Here the CDR3 reads CASSGGGLERQEQYF. CDR3 bases: TGTGCCAGCAGTGGGGGGGGGTTGGAAAGGCAAGAGCAGTACTTC.

This clonotype was seen ten or more times. The V gene is TRBV7-8, the J gene TRBJ1-5; D not resolved. CDR3 length: 16 amino acids. Germline CDR1 and CDR2: SGHVS and FQNEAQ. V was shortened by 3 bases and J by 0 bases, with 12 bases between the two germline ends. The CDR3 bases are TGTGCCAGCAGCTTGGTCAGATCTAATAGCAATCAGCCCCAGCATTTT. This sequence encodes CASSLVRSNSNQPQHF. Full variable domain (outside the CDR3, taken from reference TRBV7-8 and TRBJ1-5): GAGVSQSPRYKVAKRGQDVALRCDPISGHVSLFWYQQALGQGPEFLTYFQNEAQLDKSGLPSDRFFAERPEGSVSTLKIQRTQQEDSAVYLCASSLVRSNSNQPQHFGDGTRLSIL.

Regarding this clonotype: Being one base from a much bigger clone, this may be a read error. This chain joins TRBV27 and TRBJ2-7; possibly TRBD2 for D (6 bases). There are 14 residues in the CDR3. Germline CDR1 and CDR2: MNHEY and SMNVEV (reference sequence). Trimming stripped 5 bases from V and 7 bases from J, with 18 bases between. This CDR3 reads CASSPAGGTGEQYF. The CDR3 DNA sequence: TGTGCCAGCAGTCCCGCAGGAGGGACCGGAGAGCAGTACTTC.

The CDR3, as DNA: TGCAGTGCCCCCGGTGACAGGGTCAATGAGCAGTTCTTC. This sequence encodes CSAPGDRVNEQFF. V is TRBV20-1 and J is TRBJ2-1; 7 bases are a match to TRBD1. The CDR3 contains 13 residues. The germline V gene has CDR1 DFQATT and CDR2 SNEGSKA (reference sequence). The ends lost 6 bases at V and 6 bases at J; junction bases unmatched: 8.

This clonotype was counted between two and nine times. V and J are TRBV29-1 and TRBJ1-1, with unresolved D. The ends were cut back, 0 bases at V and 4 bases at J, with 9 bases in the middle. CDR1 and CDR2 (germline): SQVTM, ANQGSEA. The CDR3 totals 13 residues. In DNA form, the CDR3 reads TGCAGCGTTGAAGAATGGCCAGGCACTGAAGCTTTCTTT. Translation: CSVEEWPGTEAFF. The whole variable domain, filled in from reference TRBV29-1 and TRBJ1-1, reads SAVISQKPSRDICQRGTSLTIQCQVDSQVTMMFWYRQQPGQSLTLIATANQGSEATYESGFVIDKFPISRPNLTFSTLTVSNMSPEDSSIYLCSVEEWPGTEAFFGQGTRLTVV.

This clonotype was detected many times. The chain couples TRBV20-1 to TRBJ2-7; TRBD2 matches at 10 bases. The V gene's germline CDR1 is DFQATT and CDR2 SNEGSKA (reference sequence). The CDR3 consists of 14 residues. V shed 6 bases and J 7 bases; nucleotides not matched to a gene: 12. CDR3 nucleotide sequence: TGCAGTGCCGCTTCCGGGACTAGCGTAAGGGAGCAGTACTTC. Amino acid sequence: CSAASGTSVREQYF.

This clonotype was recorded many times. The V and J genes are TRBV28 and TRBJ2-4; the D gene is possibly TRBD1 (5 bases). With 6 bases removed from V and 6 bases from J, the gap between germline ends came to 15 bases. Germline loops: CDR1 MDHEN, CDR2 SYDVKM. The CDR3 loop spans 14 amino acids. The CDR3 is CASRQETEVNIQYF. CDR3 nucleotide sequence: TGTGCCAGCAGACAGGAGACGGAAGTAAACATTCAGTACTTC.

This clonotype is a singleton in its sample. A read error may account for a junction end that differs from germline. The genes are TRBV6-2 or TRBV6-3 and TRBJ2-7; D call uncertain. The CDR3 has 15 residues. The germline V gene has CDR1 MNHEY and CDR2 SVGEGT. The CDR3 loop reads CASSLPSLGIYKQYF. The CDR3 nucleotides are TGTGCCAGCAGCTTACCCTCCTTGGGGATCTACAAGCAGTACTTC.

This clonotype was recorded at least ten times. CDR3 sequence reads: CASSEAWLVNTEAFF. DNA of the CDR3: TGTGCCAGCAGTGAAGCGTGGTTGGTGAACACTGAAGCTTTCTTT. The chain links TRBV6-1 to TRBJ1-1; D not resolved. This CDR3 has 15 amino acids. From germline, CDR1 is MNHNS and CDR2 SASEGT. The ends were cut back, 0 bases at V and 0 bases at J, with 8 bases in the middle.

The J gene is TRBJ2-7, the V gene TRBV20-1; 8 nucleotides align to TRBD1. CDR1 is DFQATT, CDR2 SNEGSKA, per germline (reference sequence). After removal of 3 bases from V and 2 bases from J, the junction contained 6 bases not matched to a gene. The CDR3 length is 14 residues. The CDR3 bases are TGCAGTGCTAGTGGGACAGGATTAACCTACGAGCAGTACTTC. This gives the protein CSASGTGLTYEQYF.

The chain joins TRBV6-1 to TRBJ1-2; D may be TRBD1 (6 bases). The CDR3 totals 13 residues. Trimming removed 10 bases at V and 8 bases at J, with 20 bases between. Germline CDR1 MNHNS, CDR2 SASEGT. This CDR3 reads CATRPRGRYGYTF. In DNA form, the CDR3 reads TGTGCCACAAGACCCAGGGGCAGATACGGCTACACCTTC.

This clonotype was seen many times. The chain has TRBV6-1 and TRBJ2-7; 9 bases agree with TRBD2. The junction had 16 bases not matched to a gene; V was cut back by 7 bases and J by 6 bases. Germline V gives CDR1 MNHNS, CDR2 SASEGT. This CDR3 is built from 16 residues. The CDR3 DNA reads as TGTGCCAGCACCCAGGTATCTGGACTAGCGACCAGCGAGCAGTACTTC. Protein: CASTQVSGLATSEQYF.

This clonotype turned up a few times. This rearrangement joins TRBV9 to TRBJ2-2, with D tentatively TRBD1 (5 bases). Per germline, CDR1 SGDLS and CDR2 YYNGEE. CDR3 length equals 15 residues. V was pared by 0 bases and J by 3 bases, with 9 bases between. CDR3: CASSVGQGYTGELFF. The CDR3 DNA sequence: TGTGCCAGCAGCGTAGGTCAGGGTTACACCGGGGAGCTGTTTTTT.

The chain employs TRBV20-1 and TRBJ1-6; maybe TRBD1 (5 bases). Germline CDR1 DFQATT, CDR2 SNEGSKA (reference sequence). V was shortened by 6 bases and J by 2 bases, with 14 bases between the two germline ends. CDR3 size: 15 residues. The CDR3 DNA follows: TGCAGTGCATACCTCGGGGGGACCTATAATTCACCCCTCCACTTT. Protein sequence: CSAYLGGTYNSPLHF.

The V and J genes are TRBV6-5 and TRBJ2-3; D gene uncertain. Looked up from germline, CDR1 is MNHEY and CDR2 is SVGAGI. The CDR3 runs 14 residues. The germline V and J ends were trimmed by 0 bases and 5 bases, with 9 bases remaining between them. The CDR3 region has the DNA TGTGCCAGCAGTTACTCTGCAGGCGGAGATACGCAGTATTTT. Amino acid sequence: CASSYSAGGDTQYF.

Note on this clonotype: A single base separates this from a much larger clone, so it may be a read error. The chain uses TRBV11-2 and TRBJ1-3; D unresolved. The germline V gene encodes CDR1 SGHAT and CDR2 FQNNGV. The CDR3 has 13 residues. The CDR3 protein is CASSLVAGNTVYF. CDR3 bases: TGTGCCAGCAGCTTAGTAGCCGGAAACACCGTATATTTT. The full variable domain, rest sourced from reference TRBV11-2 and TRBJ1-3, is EAGVAQSPRYKIIEKRQSVAFWCNPISGHATLYWYQQILGQGPKLLIQFQNNGVVDDSQLPKDRFSAERLKGVDSTLKIQPAKLEDSAVYLCASSLVAGNTVYFGEGSWLTVV.

The rearrangement uses TRBV29-1 and TRBJ1-2; no clear D. CDR3 length: 11 amino acids. Trimming cost V 0 bases and J 5 bases, with 4 bases left between them. Germline CDR1 reads SQVTM; CDR2 reads ANQGSEA. The chain's CDR3 is CSVEEDYGYTF. The CDR3, as DNA: TGCAGCGTTGAAGAGGATTATGGCTACACCTTC.

This clonotype came up many times. The CDR3 DNA sequence: TGCAGCGTTCAGGGCGTACTTCCCGAAGCTTTCTTT. This codes for CSVQGVLPEAFF. The gene calls are TRBV29-1 and TRBJ1-1; D is possibly TRBD1 (5 bases). The V gene's germline CDR1 is SQVTM and CDR2 ANQGSEA. The CDR3 extends over 12 amino acids. Trimming removed 5 bases at V and 8 bases at J, with 15 bases between.

The rearrangement joins TRBV28 to TRBJ1-5; 9 nucleotides line up with TRBD1. V gave up 8 bases and J gave up 4 bases; unmatched junction bases: 6. CDR1 and CDR2 from the germline V gene are MDHEN and SYDVKM. This CDR3 comprises 14 residues. The CDR3 here is CASRTGGRNQPQHF. In DNA form, the CDR3 reads TGTGCCAGCCGTACAGGGGGCAGGAATCAGCCCCAGCATTTT.

This clonotype was seen a handful of times. The V call is TRBV19, the J call TRBJ2-2; D remains unclear. The V gene lost 1 base and the J gene lost 7 bases, with 13 bases spanning the gap. Germline-derived CDR1 and CDR2 are LNHDA and SQIVND (reference sequence). CDR3 length equals 15 residues. The CDR3 sequence is CASSIVSGRGGELFF. Here the CDR3 DNA reads TGTGCCAGTAGTATAGTATCCGGGCGCGGCGGGGAGCTGTTTTTT. The complete variable domain, with remaining parts taken from reference TRBV19 and TRBJ2-2, reads DGGITQSPKYLFRKEGQNVTLSCEQNLNHDAMYWYRQDPGQGLRLIYYSQIVNDFQKGDIAEGYSVSREKKESFPLTVTSAQKNPTAFYLCASSIVSGRGGELFFGEGSRLTVL.

This rearrangement joins TRBV20-1 to TRBJ2-7; 14 positions agree with TRBD2. The V gene end was trimmed by 0 bases and the J gene end by 1 base; junction bases not matched to a gene: 2. This CDR3 spans 16 amino acids. Germline CDR1 and CDR2: DFQATT and SNEGSKA (reference sequence). The CDR3 DNA is TGCAGTGCTAGAGATTGGACTAGCGGGAGGTCCTACGAGCAGTACTTC. It encodes CSARDWTSGRSYEQYF.

This clonotype was detected many times. The J gene is TRBJ1-1, the V gene TRBV6-2 or TRBV6-3; D gene unclear. Germline assignment: CDR1 MNHEY and CDR2 SVGEGT. The V end was cut by 7 bases, the J end by 1 base, with 16 bases between. The CDR3 contains 15 residues. DNA of the CDR3: TGTGCCAGCACCCCCCGGAGTTGGGAGAACACTGAAGCTTTCTTT. This encodes CASTPRSWENTEAFF.